The clone carrying this T cell receptor beta chain was counted a single time. The data were taken from a study of sequential checkpoint blockade in melanoma. Study background: First-line arms were nivolumab then ipilimumab, or the reverse, randomized 1:1. Each arm's sequence ended with maintenance nivolumab.

The V gene end was trimmed by 3 bases and the J gene end by 0 bases; junction bases not matched to a gene: 6. The CDR3 has 17 amino acids. The germline V gene has CDR1 SGDLS and CDR2 YYNGEE. Treatment reported: randomized to nivolumab then ipilimumab (arm A) or the reverse (arm B). Patients had received no earlier DNA-damaging chemotherapy. Sorted cells were live CD3+CD8+, lacking CD19 and CD56, from PBMCs. Method: immunoSEQ multiplex PCR; TCRdb's copy keeps in-frame clones and lacks some. The sample includes about 28,000 clones, roughly 89% of them seen just once. Sequenced material: CD8+ T cells sorted from blood (inferred from file names), taken from a patient given nivolumab and ipilimumab in sequence. The TCR comes from a human donor with melanoma. This chain links TRBV9 with TRBJ1-6; TRBD1 matches at 7 bases. The CDR3 spells CASSATGVSSYNSPLHF. CDR3 DNA: TGTGCCAGCAGCGCTACAGGGGTGAGCTCCTATAATTCACCCCTCCACTTT.